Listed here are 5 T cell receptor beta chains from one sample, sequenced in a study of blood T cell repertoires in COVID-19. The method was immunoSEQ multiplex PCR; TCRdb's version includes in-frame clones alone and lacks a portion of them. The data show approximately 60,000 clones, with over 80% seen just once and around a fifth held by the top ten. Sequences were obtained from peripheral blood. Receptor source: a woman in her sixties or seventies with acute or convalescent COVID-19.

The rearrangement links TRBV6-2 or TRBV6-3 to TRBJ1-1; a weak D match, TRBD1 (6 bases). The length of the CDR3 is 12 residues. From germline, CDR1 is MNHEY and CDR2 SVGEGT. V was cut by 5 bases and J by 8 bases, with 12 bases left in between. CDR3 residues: CASSPQGIEAFF. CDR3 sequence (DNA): TGTGCCAGCAGTCCCCAGGGGATCGAAGCTTTCTTT.

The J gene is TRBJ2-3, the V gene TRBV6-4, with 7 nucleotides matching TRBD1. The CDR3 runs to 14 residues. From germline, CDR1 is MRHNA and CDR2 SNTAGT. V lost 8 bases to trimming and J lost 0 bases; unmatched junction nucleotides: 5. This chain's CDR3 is CASSRDSSTDTQYF. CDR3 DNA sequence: TGTGCCAGCTCCCGGGACAGTAGCACAGATACGCAGTATTTT.

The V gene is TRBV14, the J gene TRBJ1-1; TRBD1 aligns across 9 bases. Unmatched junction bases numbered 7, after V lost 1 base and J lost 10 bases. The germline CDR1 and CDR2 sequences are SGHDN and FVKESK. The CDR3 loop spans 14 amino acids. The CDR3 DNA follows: TGTGCCAGCAGCCAAGGATTACAGGGGGCAGGAGCTTTCTTT. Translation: CASSQGLQGAGAFF.

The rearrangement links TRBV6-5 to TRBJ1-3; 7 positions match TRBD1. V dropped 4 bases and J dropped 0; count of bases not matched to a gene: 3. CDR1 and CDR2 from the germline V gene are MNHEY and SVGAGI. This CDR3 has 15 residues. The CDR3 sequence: CASSLGQTSGNTIYF. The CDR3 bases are TGTGCCAGCAGTTTGGGACAGACCTCTGGAAACACCATATATTTT.

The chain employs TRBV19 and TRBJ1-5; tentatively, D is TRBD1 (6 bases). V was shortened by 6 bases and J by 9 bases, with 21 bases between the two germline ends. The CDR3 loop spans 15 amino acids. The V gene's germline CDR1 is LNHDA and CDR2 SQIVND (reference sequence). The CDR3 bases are TGTGCCAGTAGAGCCGACAGGAATAATTTTTGGCCCCAGCATTTT. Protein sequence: CASRADRNNFWPQHF.